This T cell receptor (beta chain) was identified during a study of brain metastases from non-small cell lung cancer. The study's findings and limits: Fewer infiltrating T cells were found in brain metastases than primaries. Paired brain metastases and primary tumors largely shared TCR repertoires.

Regarding this clone: Its antigen is unknown.

This CDR3 has 19 residues. V shed 5 bases and J 4 bases; nucleotides not matched to a gene: 20. Germline CDR1 reads SEHNR; CDR2 reads FQNEAQ (reference sequence). Sequenced by immunoSEQ multiplex PCR; TCRdb stores in-frame clones only, minus some. The sample holds 2,500 to 3,000 clones, 80% to 90% seen once. This receptor was taken from a donor at least 40 years old with non-small cell lung cancer. This chain uses TRBV7-9 with TRBJ2-5, with TRBD2 matching over 9 bases. The source material was primary lung tumor tissue. CDR3 protein: CASSTISGVRREGPETQYF. The CDR3 coding sequence is TGTGCCAGCAGCACCATTTCAGGGGTCCGGCGGGAGGGCCCAGAGACCCAGTACTTC.